A single sample is the source of the 13 T cell receptor beta chains below, sequenced in a study of T cells after yellow fever vaccination. TCRdb independently ran MiXCR on the 5' RACE reads; one entry per CDR3 protein. The sample has roughly 330,000 distinct CDR3 sequences; around 7% are singletons. Sequenced material: PBMCs, taken 35 to 50 days after the first yellow fever vaccination. These receptors came from a man aged 18 to 30 who received the YFV17D yellow fever vaccine.

A few counts support this clonotype. V is TRBV9 and J is TRBJ2-6; D is undetermined. CDR1 SGDLS and CDR2 YYNGEE come from the germline V gene. Trimming took off 0 bases at V and 2 bases at J, with 6 bases between the two ends. The CDR3 loop spans 15 amino acids. For the CDR3, the DNA is TGTGCCAGCAGCGTAGAAGAGGCTGGGGCCAACGTCCTGACTTTC. Its protein product is CASSVEEAGANVLTF. Full variable domain (missing parts from reference TRBV9 and TRBJ2-6): DSGVTQTPKHLITATGQRVTLRCSPRSGDLSVYWYQQSLDQGLQFLIQYYNGEERAKGNILERFSAQQFPDLHSELNLSSLELGDSALYFCASSVEEAGANVLTFGAGSRLTVL.

In this sample, this clonotype turned up a few times. This chain uses TRBV4-2 with TRBJ1-2; a weak D match, TRBD1 (6 bases). Germline V gene lookup returns CDR1 LGHNA and CDR2 YNFKEQ. Trimming removed 3 bases at V and 6 bases at J, with 17 bases between. This CDR3 has 15 amino acids. CDR3 sequence reads: CASSHAGTNNHGYTF. The CDR3 nucleotides are TGTGCCAGCAGCCATGCCGGGACAAACAACCATGGCTACACCTTC.

V gene TRBV6-5 combines with J gene TRBJ2-1; TRBD2 aligns across 12 bases. V shed 0 bases and J 2 bases; nucleotides not matched to a gene: 5. CDR3 length equals 18 residues. CDR1 MNHEY and CDR2 SVGAGI come from the germline V gene. CDR3 sequence (DNA): TGTGCCAGCAGTTACTCGATGTCTAGCGGGGGGGCCTACAATGAGCAGTTCTTC. It translates to CASSYSMSSGGAYNEQFF.

V is TRBV5-1 and J is TRBJ2-5, with a weak D call TRBD1 (5 bases). Trimming took off 3 bases at V and 5 bases at J, with 23 bases between the two ends. Germline V gene data show CDR1 as SGHRS and CDR2 as YFSETQ. The CDR3 loop spans 17 amino acids. CDR3 in amino acids: CASSSPSRTTLWETQYF. Written as DNA, the CDR3 is TGCGCCAGCAGCTCACCAAGTAGGACAACCCTTTGGGAGACCCAGTACTTC.

This clonotype has a count of ten or more. J is TRBJ2-4 and V is TRBV11-2; tentative D call: TRBD1 (5 bases). V was shortened by 1 base and J by 0 bases, with 13 bases between the two germline ends. Germline lookup yields CDR1 SGHAT and CDR2 FQNNGV. The CDR3 loop spans 17 amino acids. CDR3 residues: CASSLVPGQLAKNIQYF. CDR3 coding DNA: TGTGCCAGCAGCTTAGTCCCCGGACAATTAGCCAAAAACATTCAGTACTTC.

This rearrangement joins TRBV12-3 or TRBV12-4 to TRBJ2-7; tentatively, D is TRBD2 (6 bases). There are 14 residues in the CDR3. V dropped 3 bases and J dropped 2 bases, with 11 bases sitting between them. The CDR3 here is CASSFGGTPYEQYF. The CDR3 bases are TGTGCCAGCAGTTTTGGGGGGACCCCCTACGAGCAGTACTTC.

This clonotype was recorded at least ten times. The chain uses TRBV25-1 and TRBJ1-4; the D is unclear. CDR1 is MGHDK, CDR2 SYGVNS, per germline. Trimming cost V 7 bases and J 5 bases, with 11 bases left between them. CDR3 length: 13 amino acids. The CDR3 DNA reads as TGTGCCAGCACGTTTGCCGGGAATGAAAAACTGTTTTTT. Protein: CASTFAGNEKLFF.

This clonotype has a handful of counts. The rearrangement uses TRBV4-1 and TRBJ1-1, with 7 bases aligning to TRBD1. The germline gives CDR1 MGHRA, CDR2 YSYEKL. The CDR3 extends over 21 amino acids. Trimming took 1 base from V and 0 from J; bases not matched to a gene: 20. The CDR3 protein is CASSQVYRIRQGNFMNTEAFF. The CDR3 nucleotides read TGCGCCAGCAGCCAAGTATATAGGATCCGACAGGGAAATTTTATGAACACTGAAGCTTTCTTT.

This clonotype has just a few counts. The genes are TRBV5-5 and TRBJ2-3; the D gene is possibly TRBD1 (5 bases). V gave up 3 bases and J gave up 5 bases, with 10 bases separating them. The CDR3 is 13 amino acids. Germline-derived CDR1 and CDR2 are SGHKS and YYEKEE (reference sequence). The CDR3 bases are TGTGCCAGCAGCTCAGTGGGGCTAGATACGCAGTATTTT. Translated: CASSSVGLDTQYF.

This clonotype has at least ten counts. The chain links TRBV9 to TRBJ2-7; a weak D match, TRBD1 (6 bases). V shed 4 bases and J shed 3 bases, with 17 bases lying between them. CDR3 length equals 15 residues. Germline CDR1 SGDLS, CDR2 YYNGEE. The CDR3 DNA sequence: TGTGCCAGCAGCCCCCGAGACAGGCTCCACTACGAGCAGTACTTC. It specifies CASSPRDRLHYEQYF.

This clonotype occurred a few times. The chain links TRBV28 to TRBJ2-1, with D tentatively TRBD2 (5 bases). From germline, CDR1 is MDHEN and CDR2 SYDVKM. The CDR3 covers 14 residues. V dropped 7 bases and J dropped 1 base, with 11 bases sitting between them. DNA of the CDR3: TGTGCCAGCACCGAGGGTGGGTCCTACAATGAGCAGTTCTTC. Translation: CASTEGGSYNEQFF.

This chain joins TRBV24-1 and TRBJ2-3; the D gene is possibly TRBD1 (5 bases). The germline CDR1 and CDR2 sequences are KGHDR and SFDVKD. The CDR3 runs 18 residues. The V and J ends lost 4 bases and 2 bases respectively, with 21 bases between them. The CDR3 DNA is TGTGCCACCAGTGACCCCCTGGGGCGGTGTGCGATCACAGATACGCAGTATTTT. Translation: CATSDPLGRCAITDTQYF.

V usage is TRBV12-3 or TRBV12-4 and J usage is TRBJ2-3; 16 nucleotides match TRBD2. The CDR3 spans 19 residues. The V gene end was trimmed by 1 base and the J gene end by 1 base; junction bases not matched to a gene: 5. The CDR3, as DNA: TGTGCCAGCAGTTTAGTGGGACTAGCGGGGGGGCGGGGCACAGATACGCAGTATTTT. As protein: CASSLVGLAGGRGTDTQYF.